The clone carrying this T cell receptor (beta chain) has at least ten counts. This sample is part of a study of T cells in Graves' hyperthyroidism and ophthalmopathy. TCR beta CDR3 region amplification was performed from RNA transcripts. Researchers ran a first-round RT-PCR on the TCR CDR3 using the HTBI primer set. MiXCR was run by TCRdb on the multiplex PCR reads, yielding one entry per CDR3 protein. The data show around 300,000 distinct CDR3 sequences, 10% to 15% seen once. This TCR was sampled from a woman aged 25 to 39 with Graves' hyperthyroidism that later progressed to Graves' ophthalmopathy. The sequenced sample consisted of blood.

CDR3 in DNA: TGTGCCAGCAGAGCGCACGGACAGGCCACAGAGCAGTACTTC. Translation: CASRAHGQATEQYF. The V call is TRBV6-1, the J call TRBJ2-7; TRBD1 matches 7 bases. This CDR3 is 14 amino acids long. The junction had 12 bases not matched to a gene; V was cut back by 6 bases and J by 7 bases. CDR1 and CDR2 from the germline V gene are MNHNS and SASEGT.